This is a list of T cell receptor beta chains from one sample in a study of T cell responses to AZD1222 COVID-19 vaccine. Assay: immunoSEQ multiplex PCR; the TCRdb copy retains only in-frame clones and omits some. The top ten clones hold 8.7% of a sample with around 83,000 clones, around 88% of them seen once. This specimen was peripheral blood, taken on day 0 of AZD1222 vaccination. The receptors shown here come from an adult in good health. The CDR3 runs from the conserved cysteine through the conserved F or W. Fields, in order: clone size, V gene, D gene, J gene, CDR3 DNA, CDR3 protein. D genes are given only for firm matches. Clone size is not always given. Where it is, it says once, few, many or a class for expanded clones.

size: few
V: TRBV23-1
D: .
J: TRBJ2-5
DNA: TGCGCCAGCAGTCAATCGGGAAATCCTCGTGGGGGTGGCCAAGAGACCCAGTACTTC
CDR3: CASSQSGNPRGGGQETQYF

size: .
V: TRBV15
D: .
J: TRBJ1-5
DNA: TGTGCCACCAGCAGAGAAAGGTGGGAGGGCAATCAGCCCCAGCATTTT
CDR3: CATSRERWEGNQPQHF

size: few
V: TRBV18
D: .
J: TRBJ2-7
DNA: TGTGCCAGCTCACCACCGGCAGGGCGCATTGACAACGAGCAGTACTTC
CDR3: CASSPPAGRIDNEQYF

size: .
V: TRBV7-2
D: .
J: TRBJ2-3
DNA: TGTGCCGGCGCCGGGACTTGGGGCACAGATACGCAGTATTTT
CDR3: CAGAGTWGTDTQYF

size: .
V: TRBV27
D: .
J: TRBJ1-5
DNA: TGTGCCAGCAGTTCCCAGGACCCAAATCAGCCCCAGCATTTT
CDR3: CASSSQDPNQPQHF

size: .
V: TRBV3-1/TRBV3-2
D: .
J: TRBJ1-6
DNA: TGTGCCAGCAGCCAAGATCCGAGGGTTGGCGCACCCCTCCACTTT
CDR3: CASSQDPRVGAPLHF

size: .
V: TRBV2
D: TRBD1
J: TRBJ1-1
DNA: TGTGCCAGGAACACGGACAGGCGGTTTGAAGCTTTCTTT
CDR3: CARNTDRRFEAFF

size: .
V: TRBV9
D: TRBD2
J: TRBJ2-1
DNA: TGTGCCAGCACCCGGACTAGCGCCTCCCCTAAGTTCTTC
CDR3: CASTRTSASPKFF

size: few
V: TRBV19
D: TRBD1
J: TRBJ1-5
DNA: TGTGCCAGTAGTATGGGACAGGGACAGCCCCAGCATTTT
CDR3: CASSMGQGQPQHF

size: .
V: TRBV18
D: TRBD1
J: TRBJ2-3
DNA: TGTGCCAGCTCACCTCCGGGACAGGGGTCGGATACGCAGTATTTT
CDR3: CASSPPGQGSDTQYF

size: .
V: TRBV5-1
D: .
J: TRBJ2-2
DNA: TGCGCCAGCAGCTGGGACACCGGGGAGCTGTTTTTT
CDR3: CASSWDTGELFF

size: .
V: TRBV28
D: .
J: TRBJ1-3
DNA: TGTGCCAGCAGCCCTTTTTTCTCTGGAAACACCATATATTTT
CDR3: CASSPFFSGNTIYF

size: .
V: TRBV5-8
D: .
J: TRBJ2-2
DNA: TGTGCCAGCAGCTTGGGCGATCGGTACACCGGGGAGCTGTTTTTT
CDR3: CASSLGDRYTGELFF

size: .
V: TRBV4-3
D: TRBD2
J: TRBJ2-1
DNA: TGCGCCAGCAGCCAAGATTGGCGGGAGGGGTACAATGAGCAGTTCTTC
CDR3: CASSQDWREGYNEQFF

size: .
V: TRBV5-6
D: TRBD2
J: TRBJ2-7
DNA: TGTGCCAGCAGCTTGGGGACTAGCGGGAGGGACTACGAGCAGTACTTC
CDR3: CASSLGTSGRDYEQYF

size: .
V: TRBV6-5
D: .
J: TRBJ1-1
DNA: TGTGCCAGCAGTTACTCTATCAACACTGAAGCTTTCTTT
CDR3: CASSYSINTEAFF

size: .
V: TRBV7-2
D: .
J: TRBJ2-7
DNA: TGTGCCAGCAGCTTTGGTCAGAGGGCCTACGAGCAGTACTTC
CDR3: CASSFGQRAYEQYF

size: .
V: TRBV7-2
D: .
J: TRBJ1-5
DNA: TGTGCCAGCAGCTTAGAGGCGGAGAAGCCCCAGCATTTT
CDR3: CASSLEAEKPQHF

size: .
V: TRBV18
D: .
J: TRBJ2-4
DNA: TGTGCCAGCTCACCATTACCCGGGGCCTCGATAGCCAAAAACATTCAGTACTTC
CDR3: CASSPLPGASIAKNIQYF

size: many
V: TRBV4-3
D: .
J: TRBJ1-3
DNA: TGCGCCAGCAGCCAAGTAGCCGGGACCTTTGGAAACACCATATATTTT
CDR3: CASSQVAGTFGNTIYF

size: .
V: TRBV7-2
D: .
J: TRBJ2-7
DNA: TGTGCCAGCAGCTTTGCCGGCTCAGCCTACGAGCAGTACTTC
CDR3: CASSFAGSAYEQYF

size: .
V: TRBV19
D: TRBD1
J: TRBJ1-4
DNA: TGTGCCAGTAGTCAGGAATCCGGTCTACAGGGGGCGCATGAAAAACTGTTTTTT
CDR3: CASSQESGLQGAHEKLFF

size: .
V: TRBV10-3
D: .
J: TRBJ2-7
DNA: TGTGCCATCAACGGTGACCTCCCAGGCCTCCACGAGCAGTACTTC
CDR3: CAINGDLPGLHEQYF

size: once
V: TRBV3-1/TRBV3-2
D: .
J: TRBJ1-5
DNA: TGTGCCAGCAGCCAACGCGGACAGCCCCAGCATTTT
CDR3: CASSQRGQPQHF

size: .
V: TRBV7-2
D: TRBD2
J: TRBJ2-1
DNA: TGTGCCAGCAGCCAAACTAGCGTCCAAAATGAGCAGTTCTTC
CDR3: CASSQTSVQNEQFF

size: .
V: TRBV5-1
D: .
J: TRBJ2-2
DNA: TGCGCCAGCAGCTTGGTTTCAGGGTTGTCCGGGGAGCTGTTTTTT
CDR3: CASSLVSGLSGELFF

size: .
V: TRBV4-3
D: TRBD2
J: TRBJ2-2
DNA: TGCGCCAGCAGCCCCCGGGAAGCGGGAGGTCGGACCGGGGAGCTGTTTTTT
CDR3: CASSPREAGGRTGELFF

size: .
V: TRBV3-1/TRBV3-2
D: .
J: TRBJ2-3
DNA: TGTGCCAGCAGCCACCCCGAACGTGGGGATACGCAGTATTTT
CDR3: CASSHPERGDTQYF